The T cell receptor (beta chain) under discussion was sequenced for a study of T cells in localized non-small cell lung cancer. The V gene lost 5 bases and the J gene lost 0 bases, with 14 bases spanning the gap. This CDR3 region has 15 residues. CDR1 is LNHDA and CDR2 is SQIVND in the germline V gene (reference sequence). Lacking atypia, the adjacent lung had been sampled at least 2 cm away from the tumor margin. The assay was immunoSEQ multiplex PCR, and TCRdb's table has in-frame clones only and misses some. The sample carries 1,000 to 1,500 clones, about 25% recorded once. Overall study results and limits: Uninvolved adjacent lung had more T cell clonality than any other tissue, topping tumor. Median roughly 57 top-100 tumor clones were shared with paired adjacent lung.

Concerning this clone itself: What it binds is not known.

The material was normal lung tissue next to the tumor, obtained before any cancer treatment. The source of this sequence is a female donor aged 60 or older with stage I squamous cell lung carcinoma. The gene calls are TRBV19 and TRBJ2-7, with no clear D. CDR3 nucleotide sequence: TGTGCCAGTAGTTCCTCATGGCTCAGCTCCTACGAGCAGTACTTC. This translates into CASSSSWLSSYEQYF. The variable domain in full, with the rest retrieved from reference TRBV19 and TRBJ2-7, is DGGITQSPKYLFRKEGQNVTLSCEQNLNHDAMYWYRQDPGQGLRLIYYSQIVNDFQKGDIAEGYSVSREKKESFPLTVTSAQKNPTAFYLCASSSSWLSSYEQYFGPGTRLTVT.